The table lists the clone carrying this TCR beta chain with a few counts. This sample is drawn from a study of blood T cell repertoires in COVID-19. The repertoire was sequenced with immunoSEQ multiplex PCR; TCRdb's copy has only in-frame clones and lacks some. The sample includes 170,000 or so clones, about 85% of them seen just once. The CDR3 extends over 13 amino acids. The germline V and J ends were trimmed by 4 bases and 0 bases, with 7 bases remaining between them. Germline CDR1 is SGHRS and CDR2 is YFSETQ. Participants were placed into cohorts based on the clinical history they reported. Source material: PBMCs or T cells enriched from blood (not recorded which). The chain uses TRBV5-1 and TRBJ1-1, with D unresolved. The receptor was derived from a man between 35 and 55 years old who had recovered from COVID-19. The CDR3 sequence is CASSGRVNTEAFF. In DNA, the CDR3 is TGCGCCAGCAGCGGGAGGGTGAACACTGAAGCTTTCTTT.